Listed here are 27 T cell receptor beta chains from one sample, sequenced in a study of CD8 T cells in Susac syndrome. RNA was extracted with the RNeasy kit, and a quantity of about 0.45 to 1 ug was reverse transcribed using random hexamers. TCRdb re-called the immunoSEQ multiplex PCR reads through MiXCR, storing one row per CDR3 protein. This repertoire shows roughly 180,000 distinct CDR3 sequences, over 85% found once; its top ten account for 0.085% to 0.13%. Material: CD4+ T cells from PBMCs. These receptors originate from a human donor in good health.

This clonotype has a single count. The chain joins TRBV29-1 to TRBJ2-4; D gene uncertain. CDR1 and CDR2 (germline): SQVTM, ANQGSEA. This CDR3 is built from 14 residues. Trimming took 4 bases from V and 0 from J, leaving 10 bases between them. The CDR3 DNA follows: TGCAGCGTTGTGGCGGCCCCAGCCAAAAACATTCAGTACTTC. This sequence encodes CSVVAAPAKNIQYF.

This chain links TRBV5-1 with TRBJ1-1, with a possible D match to TRBD1 (5 bases). Germline CDR1 is SGHRS and CDR2 is YFSETQ. V lost 0 bases to trimming and J lost 6 bases, with 12 bases between them. The CDR3 covers 14 residues. CDR3 sequence (DNA): TGCGCCAGCAGCTTGGTTCGGGAAGGGGCTGAAGCTTTCTTT. Its protein product is CASSLVREGAEAFF. The variable domain in full, completed from reference TRBV5-1 and TRBJ1-1, reads KAGVTQTPRYLIKTRGQQVTLSCSPISGHRSVSWYQQTPGQGLQFLFEYFSETQRNKGNFPGRFSGRQFSNSRSEMNVSTLELGDSALYLCASSLVREGAEAFFGQGTRLTVV.

The chain joins TRBV4-2 to TRBJ2-2, with D perhaps TRBD1 (5 bases). This CDR3 has 14 amino acids. Germline CDR1 LGHNA, CDR2 YNFKEQ. V lost 1 base and J 3 bases, leaving 6 bases between the germline ends. CDR3 DNA sequence: TGTGCCAGCAGCCAAGGGGGCCACACCGGGGAGCTGTTTTTT. Its protein product is CASSQGGHTGELFF.

This clonotype has a single count. The rearrangement links TRBV4-2 to TRBJ2-4, with D perhaps being TRBD1 or TRBD2 (5 bases each). V shed 0 bases and J shed 1 base, with 19 bases lying between them. CDR3 length: 19 amino acids. Germline V CDR1 and CDR2: LGHNA, YNFKEQ. The CDR3 bases are TGTGCCAGCAGCCAAGAAGTTCTCGAGGGGAAAACGGCCAAAAACATTCAGTACTTC. This translates into CASSQEVLEGKTAKNIQYF.

CDR3 sequence (DNA): TGTGCCTGGATTCCCGGGCTAGCCCGGGAGACCCAGTACTTC. Translated: CAWIPGLARETQYF. This chain uses TRBV30 with TRBJ2-5, with a tentative D call TRBD2 (5 bases). Trimming took 4 bases from V and 5 from J, leaving 17 bases between them. The CDR3 runs to 14 residues. In germline, CDR1 is GTSNPN, CDR2 SVGIG (reference sequence).

This clonotype was picked up one time. This sequence joins TRBV18 and TRBJ1-5; D ambiguous. The CDR3 sequence is 14 residues long. The V gene lost 4 bases and the J gene lost 1 base, with 8 bases spanning the gap. Germline assignment: CDR1 KGHSH and CDR2 LQKENI. Here the CDR3 reads CASSLGRSNQPQHF. The CDR3 region has the DNA TGTGCCAGCTCACTCGGCAGGAGCAATCAGCCCCAGCATTTT.

This rearrangement joins TRBV7-9 to TRBJ2-1; 7 bases fit TRBD2. V was pared by 5 bases and J by 0 bases, with 4 bases of the junction left unmatched. The germline CDR1 and CDR2 sequences are SEHNR and FQNEAQ (reference sequence). The CDR3 sequence is 15 residues long. The CDR3 loop is CASSTSGISYNEQFF. Here the CDR3 DNA reads TGTGCCAGCAGCACGAGCGGGATCTCCTACAATGAGCAGTTCTTC.

This clonotype was counted between two and nine times. The rearrangement links TRBV18 to TRBJ1-2; D is uncertain. Trimming pared 2 bases from V and 3 bases from J, leaving 7 bases between. CDR3 length: 13 amino acids. Germline CDR1 KGHSH, CDR2 LQKENI. DNA for the CDR3: TGTGCCAGCTCACCAGGGAGGGACTATGGCTACACCTTC. Translating it yields CASSPGRDYGYTF.

The chain uses TRBV9 and TRBJ2-2; the match to TRBD2 covers 8 bases. CDR3 length equals 16 residues. J gave up 7 bases and V 0 bases, and 8 bases lay outside the gene matches. Per germline, CDR1 SGDLS and CDR2 YYNGEE. The CDR3 here is CASSVEPSGSGGELFF. Here the CDR3 DNA reads TGTGCCAGCAGCGTAGAGCCCAGCGGGAGTGGCGGGGAGCTGTTTTTT.

This chain connects TRBV29-1 to TRBJ2-7; D may be TRBD1 (5 bases). Germline-derived CDR1 and CDR2 are SQVTM and ANQGSEA. The CDR3 loop spans 12 amino acids. The V gene lost 6 bases and the J gene lost 3 bases, with 12 bases spanning the gap. The CDR3 loop reads CSVRELNYEQYF. CDR3 sequence (DNA): TGCAGCGTCAGGGAATTAAACTACGAGCAGTACTTC.

The chain combines TRBV30 with TRBJ2-1, with D perhaps matching TRBD2 (6 bases). V was pared by 2 bases and J by 14 bases, with 22 bases between. The germline V gene has CDR1 GTSNPN and CDR2 SVGIG (reference sequence). CDR3 length: 14 residues. The CDR3 here is CAWSFPGEGTQKFF. In nucleotides, the CDR3 is TGTGCCTGGAGTTTCCCGGGGGAAGGGACTCAGAAGTTCTTC.

The chain recombines TRBV2 with TRBJ1-5, with D tentatively TRBD1 (5 bases). Germline values: CDR1 SNHLY, CDR2 FYNNEI. The V end was cut by 3 bases, the J end by 7 bases, with 7 bases between. The CDR3 runs 12 residues. CDR3 DNA sequence: TGTGCCAGCAGTGAGGGGGTCCAGCCCCAGCATTTT. The encoded protein is CASSEGVQPQHF.

The genes are TRBV7-9 and TRBJ1-4; 8 positions match TRBD1. The CDR3 runs to 14 residues. J was trimmed by 5 bases and V by 5 bases; bases with no gene match: 4. The germline gives CDR1 SEHNR, CDR2 FQNEAQ (reference sequence). CDR3 in DNA: TGTGCCAGCAGCCGCGCAGGGGGCAATGAAAAACTGTTTTTT. Amino acid sequence: CASSRAGGNEKLFF.

J is TRBJ2-1 and V is TRBV30, with TRBD2 matching 9 bases. V dropped 4 bases and J dropped 7; count of bases not matched to a gene: 5. The CDR3 loop spans 13 amino acids. Germline CDR1 reads GTSNPN; CDR2 reads SVGIG (reference sequence). The CDR3 spells CAWTSGIGNEQFF. The CDR3 DNA reads as TGTGCCTGGACTAGCGGGATCGGGAATGAGCAGTTCTTC. The entire variable domain, with the rest obtained from reference TRBV30 and TRBJ2-1, is as follows: SQTIHQWPATLVQPVGSPLSLECTVEGTSNPNLYWYRQAAGRGLQLLFYSVGIGQISSEVPQNLSASRPQDRQFILSSKKLLLSDSGFYLCAWTSGIGNEQFFGPGTRLTVL.

This chain uses TRBV2 with TRBJ2-7; the D gene is possibly TRBD2 (5 bases). CDR1 is SNHLY, CDR2 FYNNEI, per germline. V lost 0 bases, J lost 5 bases, and 11 bases lay in between. This CDR3 comprises 14 residues. As DNA, the CDR3 is TGTGCCAGCAGTGAAGCTTCCTGGGGAGACGAGCAGTACTTC. It encodes CASSEASWGDEQYF.

V and J are TRBV9 and TRBJ2-1; no clear D. Germline V CDR1 and CDR2: SGDLS, YYNGEE. This CDR3 is 14 amino acids long. V lost 0 bases and J 5 bases, leaving 9 bases between the germline ends. The DNA of the CDR3 is TGTGCCAGCAGCGTAGCCGCAGCAAACAATGAGCAGTTCTTC. This sequence encodes CASSVAAANNEQFF.

The chain recombines TRBV20-1 with TRBJ2-3; TRBD2 agrees at 7 bases. CDR1 is DFQATT and CDR2 is SNEGSKA in the germline V gene (reference sequence). The CDR3 contains 15 residues. V was pared by 4 bases and J by 0 bases, with 7 bases of the junction left unmatched. CDR3 protein: CSAIDPSGSTDTQYF. The CDR3 DNA reads as TGCAGTGCTATAGATCCTAGCGGTAGCACAGATACGCAGTATTTT.

This chain joins TRBV29-1 and TRBJ2-2, with D perhaps matching TRBD2 (5 bases). Germline values: CDR1 SQVTM, CDR2 ANQGSEA. The germline V and J ends were trimmed by 7 bases and 2 bases, with 11 bases remaining between them. This CDR3 has 13 amino acids. CDR3 loop: CSAGGPNTGELFF. For the CDR3, the DNA is TGCAGCGCCGGAGGACCTAACACCGGGGAGCTGTTTTTT.

The rearrangement links TRBV7-2 to TRBJ2-1; a possible D gene is TRBD2 (5 bases). V lost 5 bases, J lost 2 bases, and 13 bases lay in between. The CDR3 consists of 15 residues. CDR1 and CDR2 from the germline V gene are SGHTA and FQGNSA. This CDR3 reads CASSLSAGPYNEQFF. CDR3 nucleotides: TGTGCCAGCAGCCTTAGCGCAGGTCCCTACAATGAGCAGTTCTTC.

CDR3 DNA: TGTGCCAGCAGCCAGAGGTGGGGAGGGTACAATGAGCAGTTCTTC. The encoded protein is CASSQRWGGYNEQFF. The J gene is TRBJ2-1, the V gene TRBV14, with TRBD2 identical over 7 bases. J was trimmed by 4 bases and V by 3 bases; bases with no gene match: 6. The CDR3 totals 15 residues. The germline V gene has CDR1 SGHDN and CDR2 FVKESK.

The V gene is TRBV19, the J gene TRBJ1-2, with TRBD1 identical over 7 bases. This CDR3 comprises 14 residues. The trim removed 3 bases at V and 8 bases at J, leaving 9 bases unmatched. Germline V gene sequence: CDR1 LNHDA, CDR2 SQIVND (reference sequence). CDR3: CASSIGAGGFGYTF. CDR3 in DNA: TGTGCCAGTAGTATCGGGGCAGGGGGATTCGGCTACACCTTC.

This chain connects TRBV29-1 to TRBJ1-1; possible D gene TRBD1, 6 bases. This CDR3 has 13 residues. Germline CDR1 SQVTM, CDR2 ANQGSEA. V lost 3 bases to trimming and J lost 4 bases, with 12 bases between them. The CDR3 DNA reads as TGCAGCGTTGATGGTGGAGGGGGCACTGAAGCTTTCTTT. Protein sequence: CSVDGGGGTEAFF.

The gene calls are TRBV18 and TRBJ2-7; 8 bases line up with TRBD1. Germline assignment: CDR1 KGHSH and CDR2 LQKENI. V gave up 6 bases and J gave up 5 bases; unmatched junction bases: 9. CDR3 length: 14 amino acids. The CDR3 DNA follows: TGTGCCAGCTCTGGCCAGGGGGCGCGTGACGAGCAGTACTTC. Protein product: CASSGQGARDEQYF.

The V call is TRBV5-4, the J call TRBJ2-7; TRBD1 agrees at 8 bases. CDR1 is SGHNT, CDR2 YYREEE, per germline (reference sequence). This CDR3 is built from 15 residues. Trimming took 0 bases from V and 5 from J; bases not matched to a gene: 7. The CDR3 DNA follows: TGTGCCAGCAGCTTGGCCTCGGACAGGGCCCACGAGCAGTACTTC. Protein sequence: CASSLASDRAHEQYF.

V usage is TRBV19 and J usage is TRBJ2-3, with D possibly TRBD2 on 6 matching bases. Germline values: CDR1 LNHDA, CDR2 SQIVND (reference sequence). With 10 bases removed from V and 6 bases from J, the gap between germline ends came to 11 bases. The CDR3 runs 11 residues. The CDR3 nucleotides are TGTGCCACGCTCCGGGGGGATACGCAGTATTTT. This codes for CATLRGDTQYF.

The chain couples TRBV30 to TRBJ2-3; D remains ambiguous. This CDR3 is 15 amino acids long. Germline V gene sequence: CDR1 GTSNPN, CDR2 SVGIG (reference sequence). V was clipped by 0 bases and J by 0 bases, with 10 bases between them. In DNA, the CDR3 is TGTGCCTGGAGTGTACAGTGGGCTAGCACAGATACGCAGTATTTT. Translating it yields CAWSVQWASTDTQYF. The full variable domain, completed using reference TRBV30 and TRBJ2-3, is SQTIHQWPATLVQPVGSPLSLECTVEGTSNPNLYWYRQAAGRGLQLLFYSVGIGQISSEVPQNLSASRPQDRQFILSSKKLLLSDSGFYLCAWSVQWASTDTQYFGPGTRLTVL.

V is TRBV7-8 and J is TRBJ2-7, with 7 bases identical to TRBD1. The length of the CDR3 is 16 residues. Trimming removed 5 bases from V and 2 bases from J; junction bases left unmatched: 12. Germline CDR1 is SGHVS and CDR2 is FQNEAQ. CDR3 sequence reads: CASSPTGRSSTYEQYF. CDR3 coding DNA: TGTGCCAGCAGCCCGACAGGGCGTAGTTCGACCTACGAGCAGTACTTC. Together with reference TRBV7-8 and TRBJ2-7, the CDR3 gives the full variable domain: GAGVSQSPRYKVAKRGQDVALRCDPISGHVSLFWYQQALGQGPEFLTYFQNEAQLDKSGLPSDRFFAERPEGSVSTLKIQRTQQEDSAVYLCASSPTGRSSTYEQYFGPGTRLTVT.